Presented here are 32 T cell receptor beta chains from one specimen sequenced in a study of early stage breast cancer tumors. Sequenced by immunoSEQ multiplex PCR; TCRdb stores in-frame clones only, minus some. The sample records about 31,000 clones, around 67% being singletons. Sample: breast tumor tissue. The receptors here all came from a person aged 25 to 40 with breast cancer.

There are a few counts of this clone. The CDR3 DNA is TGTGCCACTTGGGGGGATGAAAAACTGTTTTTT. The encoded protein is CATWGDEKLFF. This chain uses TRBV14 with TRBJ1-4, with a tentative D call TRBD1 (5 bases). The germline gives CDR1 SGHDN, CDR2 FVKESK. The CDR3 has 11 amino acids. With 10 bases removed from V and 6 bases from J, the gap between germline ends came to 9 bases.

CDR3 region: CASSFSRDPVVETQYF. In DNA form, the CDR3 reads TGTGCCAGTAGTTTCTCCCGGGACCCGGTGGTGGAGACCCAGTACTTC. V gene TRBV19 combines with J gene TRBJ2-5; D tentatively reads TRBD1 or TRBD2 (5 bases each). V was cut by 5 bases and J by 5 bases, with 21 bases left in between. The CDR3 has 16 residues. The germline CDR1 and CDR2 sequences are LNHDA and SQIVND (reference sequence).

The V and J genes are TRBV15 and TRBJ2-2, with D tentatively TRBD1 (5 bases). Per germline, CDR1 LNHNV and CDR2 YYDKDF (reference sequence). The CDR3 totals 16 residues. Trimming pared 0 bases from V and 1 base from J, leaving 9 bases between. The CDR3 is CATSRDLGRNTGELFF. The DNA for the CDR3 is TGTGCCACCAGCAGAGATCTGGGGCGGAACACCGGGGAGCTGTTTTTT.

V and J are TRBV7-6 and TRBJ2-5; the D is unclear. From germline, CDR1 is SGHVS and CDR2 FNYEAQ. The CDR3 has 13 residues. Trimming took 5 bases from V and 1 from J, leaving 8 bases between them. The CDR3 DNA reads as TGTGCCAGCAGCGCCGCCTTCCAAGAGACCCAGTACTTC. Amino acid sequence: CASSAAFQETQYF.

This clone came up a few times. J is TRBJ1-2 and V is TRBV4-2, with D perhaps matching TRBD1 (6 bases). From germline, CDR1 is LGHNA and CDR2 YNFKEQ. Trimming took 1 base from V and 5 from J, leaving 11 bases between them. This CDR3 comprises 14 residues. CDR3 region: CASSQGGTQYGYTF. For the CDR3, the DNA is TGTGCCAGCAGCCAAGGGGGGACACAGTATGGCTACACCTTC.

The V gene is TRBV7-3, the J gene TRBJ1-2; a possible D gene is TRBD1 (6 bases). The germline V gene encodes CDR1 SGHTA and CDR2 FQGTGA. The germline V and J ends were trimmed by 4 bases and 4 bases, with 10 bases remaining between them. The CDR3 is 13 residues long. CDR3 DNA sequence: TGTGCCAGCAGCTCCCAGGGGTCCTATGGCTACACCTTC. Translation: CASSSQGSYGYTF.

The chain combines TRBV19 with TRBJ1-1; 7 positions match TRBD1. This CDR3 spans 14 amino acids. J gave up 6 bases and V 6 bases, and 10 bases lay outside the gene matches. The V gene's germline CDR1 is LNHDA and CDR2 SQIVND (reference sequence). The CDR3 DNA reads TGTGCCAGTAGCTCAGGGGGTGGGATCCCTGAAGCTTTCTTT. Encoded protein: CASSSGGGIPEAFF.

The CDR3 reads CAWSRAYEQYF. The CDR3 nucleotides read TGTGCCTGGAGTCGGGCCTACGAGCAGTACTTC. The rearrangement joins TRBV30 to TRBJ2-7; no reliable D call. CDR1 and CDR2 from the germline V gene are GTSNPN and SVGIG (reference sequence). The CDR3 is 11 residues long. V lost 2 bases and J 2 bases, leaving 4 bases between the germline ends.

In its sample, this clone was seen a few times. The genes are TRBV19 and TRBJ2-7; D might be TRBD1 or TRBD2, each matching 5 bases. CDR1 and CDR2 (germline): LNHDA, SQIVND (reference sequence). The CDR3 is 17 amino acids. Trimming shortened V by 4 bases and J by 6 bases, and 25 bases separated the two germline ends. In DNA, the CDR3 is TGTGCCAGTAGTAGCCGCCTGGGGGTATCCCTCCAGGGCGAGCAGTACTTC. It codes for CASSSRLGVSLQGEQYF.

J is TRBJ2-5 and V is TRBV5-4; no firm D call. The J call is uncertain, as TRBJ2-7 better fits the DNA end. The CDR3 contains 13 residues. Germline V gene data show CDR1 as SGHNT and CDR2 as YYREEE (reference sequence). CDR3 loop: CASSLLGTYEQYF. The CDR3 nucleotides read TGTGCCAGCAGCTTGTTGGGGACCTACGAGCAGTACTTC.

In its sample, this clone was seen once. In DNA form, the CDR3 reads TGCGCCAGCAGGCGACAGAACTACGAGCAGTACTTC. It yields the protein CASRRQNYEQYF. This chain joins TRBV10-2 and TRBJ2-7; D might be TRBD1 (5 bases). Germline-derived CDR1 and CDR2 are WSHSY and SAAADI. CDR3 length: 12 residues. Trimming took off 6 bases at V and 3 bases at J, with 9 bases between the two ends.

The chain employs TRBV19 and TRBJ1-1; D not certain. Germline V gene sequence: CDR1 LNHDA, CDR2 SQIVND (reference sequence). The CDR3 runs to 14 residues. The V end lost 5 bases, the J end lost 1 base, and 11 bases lay between the germline ends. CDR3 sequence reads: CASSFLRTNTEAFF. The CDR3 DNA is TGTGCCAGTAGTTTCCTCAGGACGAACACTGAAGCTTTCTTT.

The chain carries TRBV19 and TRBJ1-5; D remains unclear. This CDR3 spans 14 amino acids. Trimming removed 3 bases at V and 6 bases at J, with 12 bases between. From germline, CDR1 is LNHDA and CDR2 SQIVND (reference sequence). The CDR3 reads CASSIGRAGQPQHF. CDR3 bases: TGTGCCAGTAGTATCGGGAGGGCAGGTCAGCCCCAGCATTTT.

DNA for the CDR3: TGTGCCAGCAACAGACTAGCGGCAAAAGAGACCCAGTACTTC. Its translation: CASNRLAAKETQYF. The chain employs TRBV2 and TRBJ2-5; 9 bases agree with TRBD2. The V gene's germline CDR1 is SNHLY and CDR2 FYNNEI. V shed 7 bases, J shed 3 bases, and the junction held 6 bases outside the gene matches. The length of the CDR3 is 14 residues. The whole variable domain, remainder taken from reference TRBV2 and TRBJ2-5, is EPEVTQTPSHQVTQMGQEVILRCVPISNHLYFYWYRQILGQKVEFLVSFYNNEISEKSEIFDDQFSVERPDGSNFTLKIRSTKLEDSAMYFCASNRLAAKETQYFGPGTRLLVL.

This chain joins TRBV4-3 and TRBJ2-7; TRBD1 aligns across 10 bases. Germline CDR1 reads LGHNA; CDR2 reads YSLEER. The junction had 0 bases not matched to a gene; V was cut back by 4 bases and J by 0 bases. The CDR3 is 14 amino acids. The CDR3 DNA sequence: TGCGCCAGCAGCCGGACAGGGGGCTCCTACGAGCAGTACTTC. Translating gives CASSRTGGSYEQYF.

The chain uses TRBV5-4 and TRBJ1-2; TRBD1 aligns across 8 bases. Germline CDR1 SGHNT, CDR2 YYREEE (reference sequence). V was clipped by 1 base and J by 3 bases; unmatched bases: 5. This CDR3 comprises 15 residues. In DNA form, the CDR3 reads TGTGCCAGCAGCTTGCCAGGGGGCATGGACTATGGCTACACCTTC. It codes for CASSLPGGMDYGYTF.

V usage is TRBV6-1 and J usage is TRBJ2-7; tentative D call: TRBD2 (5 bases). The CDR3 has 17 amino acids. In germline, CDR1 is MNHNS, CDR2 SASEGT. V lost 3 bases and J 3 bases, leaving 21 bases between the germline ends. DNA of the CDR3: TGTGCCAGCAGTGATAACCCCCTCGCGAGGAGGCTCTACGAGCAGTACTTC. Translated: CASSDNPLARRLYEQYF.

The rearrangement uses TRBV27 and TRBJ2-3; 8 nucleotides match TRBD2. After removal of 7 bases from V and 3 bases from J, the junction contained 6 bases not matched to a gene. The length of the CDR3 is 14 residues. CDR1 MNHEY and CDR2 SMNVEV come from the germline V gene (reference sequence). The CDR3 protein is CASKSGSATDTQYF. In DNA form, the CDR3 reads TGTGCCAGCAAAAGCGGGAGTGCGACAGATACGCAGTATTTT.

The V call is TRBV30, the J call TRBJ2-1; possibly TRBD2 for D (7 bases). CDR3 size: 13 residues. In germline, CDR1 is GTSNPN, CDR2 SVGIG (reference sequence). V was clipped by 2 bases and J by 8 bases, with 13 bases between them. As DNA, the CDR3 is TGTGCCTGGAGTTGGGGGGGCAGGGATGAGCAGTTCTTC. The encoded protein is CAWSWGGRDEQFF.

The genes are TRBV7-2 and TRBJ2-3; 7 nucleotides match TRBD2. This CDR3 spans 18 amino acids. Trimming removed 5 bases from V and 2 bases from J; junction bases left unmatched: 16. Germline V CDR1 and CDR2: SGHTA, FQGNSA. The CDR3 loop is CASSEDTGGWWATDTQYF. CDR3 in DNA: TGTGCCAGCAGCGAGGATACGGGGGGATGGTGGGCCACAGATACGCAGTATTTT.

The chain couples TRBV18 to TRBJ2-2; D may be TRBD1 or TRBD2 (7 bases each). The CDR3 is made up of 17 amino acids. V gave up 3 bases and J gave up 4 bases, with 18 bases separating them. Germline V gene sequence: CDR1 KGHSH, CDR2 LQKENI. The CDR3 DNA is TGTGCCAGCTCACCTCAGGGGGGGAATCAAGTCACCGGGGAGCTGTTTTTT. Translation gives CASSPQGGNQVTGELFF.

This chain links TRBV6-1 with TRBJ2-1; 11 bases align to TRBD2. J lost 4 bases, V lost 7 bases, and 3 bases had no gene match. This CDR3 comprises 14 residues. CDR1 and CDR2 from the germline V gene are MNHNS and SASEGT. This chain's CDR3 is CASNRLAGYNEQFF. In nucleotides, the CDR3 is TGTGCCAGCAACAGACTAGCGGGGTACAATGAGCAGTTCTTC.

The chain uses TRBV6-4 and TRBJ2-5; the match to TRBD1 covers 11 bases. V lost 4 bases to trimming and J lost 3 bases; unmatched junction nucleotides: 4. Germline V lookup: CDR1 MRHNA, CDR2 SNTAGT. The CDR3 has 15 residues. The CDR3 coding sequence is TGTGCCAGCAGTGCCGGGACAGGGGGGGAAGAGACCCAGTACTTC. It encodes CASSAGTGGEETQYF.

In this sample, this clone turned up a few times. The chain recombines TRBV7-2 with TRBJ2-2, with 8 bases lining up with TRBD2. CDR1 SGHTA and CDR2 FQGNSA come from the germline V gene. V gave up 4 bases and J gave up 4 bases; unmatched junction bases: 8. The CDR3 loop spans 16 amino acids. CDR3 sequence (DNA): TGTGCCAGCAGCTCTTTAGCGGGGTCGGGCACCGGGGAGCTGTTTTTT. This gives the protein CASSSLAGSGTGELFF.

The gene calls are TRBV7-2 and TRBJ2-7; D may be TRBD2 (5 bases). This CDR3 is built from 14 residues. Trimming pared 1 base from V and 5 bases from J, leaving 12 bases between. CDR1 is SGHTA and CDR2 is FQGNSA in the germline V gene. CDR3 sequence (DNA): TGTGCCAGCAGCTTAGTTAGTATCGGGGACGAGCAGTACTTC. It specifies CASSLVSIGDEQYF. The full variable domain, with the rest looked up from reference TRBV7-2 and TRBJ2-7, is GAGVSQSPSNKVTEKGKDVELRCDPISGHTALYWYRQSLGQGLEFLIYFQGNSAPDKSGLPSDRFSAERTGGSVSTLTIQRTQQEDSAVYLCASSLVSIGDEQYFGPGTRLTVT.

V is TRBV19 and J is TRBJ2-3; no definite D call. Deletions cut 3 bases from V and 0 bases from J, with 13 bases between. CDR3 length: 16 amino acids. The germline CDR1 and CDR2 sequences are LNHDA and SQIVND (reference sequence). DNA for the CDR3: TGTGCCAGTAGTATCGCGATTTACCTTAGCACAGATACGCAGTATTTT. Amino acids: CASSIAIYLSTDTQYF.

The rearrangement joins TRBV13 to TRBJ2-2; TRBD1 might be the D (5 bases). The CDR3 loop spans 13 amino acids. Deletions cut 7 bases from V and 0 bases from J, with 6 bases between. The germline V gene has CDR1 PRHDT and CDR2 FYEKMQ (reference sequence). CDR3 sequence (DNA): TGTGCCAGCACCAGGGCGAACACCGGGGAGCTGTTTTTT. The encoded protein is CASTRANTGELFF.

This clone has just one count. J is TRBJ2-1 and V is TRBV9; D gene uncertain. V lost 2 bases and J 6 bases, leaving 9 bases between the germline ends. The CDR3 is made up of 13 amino acids. Germline CDR1 and CDR2: SGDLS and YYNGEE. The CDR3, as DNA: TGTGCCAGCAGCGTGGAAGTTGGCAATGAGCAGTTCTTC. The encoded protein is CASSVEVGNEQFF.

J is TRBJ1-2 and V is TRBV19, with D unresolved. V was pared by 7 bases and J by 6 bases, with 24 bases between. Germline V gene lookup returns CDR1 LNHDA and CDR2 SQIVND (reference sequence). The CDR3 spans 16 residues. The CDR3: CASTSQAGIRRDGYTF. The DNA for the CDR3 is TGTGCCAGTACCTCCCAGGCGGGGATAAGGAGGGATGGCTACACCTTC.

The CDR3, as DNA: TGTGCCAGTAGTGAGGGGTTGGTGGGGTATAGCAATCAGCCCCAGCATTTT. It encodes CASSEGLVGYSNQPQHF. The genes are TRBV19 and TRBJ1-5, with a tentative D call TRBD1 (5 bases). With 5 bases removed from V and 0 bases from J, the gap between germline ends came to 17 bases. The germline V gene encodes CDR1 LNHDA and CDR2 SQIVND (reference sequence). The CDR3 length is 17 residues.

This chain uses TRBV4-3 with TRBJ2-1; a weak D match, TRBD2 (5 bases). CDR1 is LGHNA, CDR2 YSLEER, per germline. V shed 5 bases and J shed 1 base, with 12 bases lying between them. CDR3 size: 15 residues. Here the CDR3 reads CASSFPGSSYNEQFF. The CDR3 DNA reads as TGCGCCAGCAGCTTTCCGGGATCATCCTACAATGAGCAGTTCTTC.

This clone was observed a single time. The rearrangement joins TRBV10-3 to TRBJ1-4, with 7 bases fitting TRBD1. The V gene's germline CDR1 is ENHRY and CDR2 SYGVKD. After removal of 11 bases from V and 0 bases from J, the junction contained 6 bases not matched to a gene. The CDR3 length is 14 residues. CDR3 amino acids: CAPSQGATNEKLFF. The DNA for the CDR3 is TGTGCCCCCAGTCAGGGGGCAACTAATGAAAAACTGTTTTTT.